Following are 24 T cell receptor beta chains from one sample sequenced in a study of graft-versus-host responses after intestinal transplantation. The antigens these receptors bind are not known. Sequenced by immunoSEQ multiplex PCR; TCRdb stores in-frame clones only, minus some. The sample shows some 100,000 clones, roughly nine tenths of them seen only once. This sample comprised unstimulated CD4+ T cells sorted from spleen or lymph node cells, obtained before transplant. These receptors were obtained from a human donor who was the organ donor for an intestinal transplant.

J is TRBJ1-1 and V is TRBV19, with unresolved D. V was shortened by 6 bases and J by 11 bases, with 19 bases between the two germline ends. The CDR3 is 13 residues long. Germline CDR1 is LNHDA and CDR2 is SQIVND (reference sequence). The CDR3 DNA reads as TGTGCCAGTAGACCATCCAGTGACCGAGGGGCTTTCTTT. Its translation is CASRPSSDRGAFF.

The gene calls are TRBV6-5 and TRBJ2-7, with TRBD1 matching over 9 bases. After removal of 7 bases from V and 0 bases from J, the junction contained 4 bases not matched to a gene. The germline V gene has CDR1 MNHEY and CDR2 SVGAGI. CDR3 length: 14 amino acids. Here the CDR3 DNA reads TGTGCCAGCAAGCTGGGACAGGGCTCCTACGAGCAGTACTTC. Amino acids: CASKLGQGSYEQYF.

This chain links TRBV2 with TRBJ2-1; tentatively, D is TRBD1 (6 bases). The CDR3 spans 15 residues. V lost 7 bases and J lost 6, with 19 bases in between. The germline V gene encodes CDR1 SNHLY and CDR2 FYNNEI. This CDR3 reads CASNPDSIGVNEQFF. CDR3 nucleotides: TGTGCCAGCAACCCGGACAGTATCGGTGTCAATGAGCAGTTCTTC.

Worth noting for this clone: The identical CDR3 is also encoded by other nucleotide sequences in the sample. J is TRBJ2-7 and V is TRBV5-1; the D call may be TRBD1 or TRBD2 (5 bases each). CDR1 is SGHRS, CDR2 YFSETQ, per germline. CDR3 length: 17 residues. The V end lost 4 bases, the J end lost 2 bases, and 22 bases lay between the germline ends. The CDR3: CASSRNMVAGTAYEQYF. The DNA for the CDR3 is TGCGCCAGCAGCCGGAATATGGTTGCCGGGACGGCCTACGAGCAGTACTTC.

This sequence joins TRBV7-2 and TRBJ1-1; D possibly corresponds to TRBD1 (6 bases). Germline CDR1 is SGHTA and CDR2 is FQGNSA. The CDR3 has 13 residues. The ends were cut back, 3 bases at V and 8 bases at J, with 13 bases in the middle. The CDR3 spells CASSFTGGTEAFF. Written as DNA, the CDR3 is TGTGCCAGCAGCTTTACGGGGGGGACAGAAGCTTTCTTT.

The chain has TRBV19 and TRBJ2-2; a possible D gene is TRBD1 (6 bases). The V and J ends lost 6 bases and 6 bases respectively, with 14 bases between them. In germline, CDR1 is LNHDA, CDR2 SQIVND (reference sequence). The CDR3 length is 14 residues. CDR3 DNA sequence: TGTGCCAGTAGACAGACAGGCGAGGCCGGGGAGCTGTTTTTT. Translation: CASRQTGEAGELFF.

Only one count was recorded for this clone. V gene TRBV2 combines with J gene TRBJ2-2; D remains unclear. From germline, CDR1 is SNHLY and CDR2 FYNNEI. V dropped 7 bases and J dropped 0 bases, with 9 bases sitting between them. This CDR3 has 14 amino acids. The CDR3 sequence is CASNEDANTGELFF. The CDR3 DNA is TGTGCCAGCAACGAGGACGCGAACACCGGGGAGCTGTTTTTT.

In DNA, the CDR3 is TGTGCCAGCAGCATCCCGACAGGGGTAACTCAAGAGACCCAGTACTTC. As protein: CASSIPTGVTQETQYF. V gene TRBV11-2 combines with J gene TRBJ2-5; 8 bases are shared with TRBD1. V lost 5 bases to trimming and J lost 2 bases; unmatched junction nucleotides: 10. The CDR3 is 16 residues long. Looked up from germline, CDR1 is SGHAT and CDR2 is FQNNGV.

The CDR3 DNA sequence: TGTGCCAGCAGTCGCACGGGACAGAGTAACTATGGCTACACCTTC. Amino acid sequence: CASSRTGQSNYGYTF. The V call is TRBV2, the J call TRBJ1-2; 7 bases map to TRBD1. This CDR3 has 15 amino acids. Germline trimming cut 5 bases from V and 1 base from J; bases unmatched to any gene: 7. Germline loops: CDR1 SNHLY, CDR2 FYNNEI.

Written as DNA, the CDR3 is TGTGCCAGCAGCGTGGGCGGCAGGGCCGACTATGGCTACACCTTC. Amino acid sequence: CASSVGGRADYGYTF. The V call is TRBV9, the J call TRBJ1-2; perhaps TRBD1 as D (5 bases). There are 15 residues in the CDR3. Per the germline V gene, CDR1 is SGDLS and CDR2 is YYNGEE. The germline V and J ends were trimmed by 2 bases and 3 bases, with 14 bases remaining between them.

J is TRBJ1-5 and V is TRBV25-1; a weak D match, TRBD1 (6 bases). V dropped 3 bases and J dropped 0 bases, with 6 bases sitting between them. The V gene's germline CDR1 is MGHDK and CDR2 SYGVNS. This CDR3 is 14 amino acids long. The CDR3 here is CASSETGSNQPQHF. The CDR3 coding sequence is TGTGCCAGCAGTGAGACAGGTAGCAATCAGCCCCAGCATTTT.

The chain links TRBV27 to TRBJ2-7; D perhaps matches TRBD2 (5 bases). Trimming shortened V by 3 bases and J by 3 bases, and 12 bases separated the two germline ends. CDR3 length: 14 amino acids. Germline loops: CDR1 MNHEY, CDR2 SMNVEV (reference sequence). The CDR3 loop reads CASSLKQRHYEQYF. The CDR3 nucleotides read TGTGCCAGCAGTTTGAAACAGCGGCACTACGAGCAGTACTTC.

This clone has a handful of counts. The chain joins TRBV28 to TRBJ1-2; 8 bases match TRBD1. This CDR3 has 16 residues. Germline-derived CDR1 and CDR2 are MDHEN and SYDVKM. Trimming at V came to 4 bases and at J to 2 bases, leaving 9 bases not matched to a gene. CDR3 nucleotides: TGTGCCAGCAGTTCGACCGGGACAGGAGTGAACTATGGCTACACCTTC. Its protein is CASSSTGTGVNYGYTF.

This clone has only a few counts. The V gene is TRBV5-1, the J gene TRBJ1-3; D remains unclear. CDR3 length equals 12 residues. V lost 0 bases and J lost 3, with 1 base in between. Germline V gene data show CDR1 as SGHRS and CDR2 as YFSETQ. CDR3 sequence (DNA): TGCGCCAGCAGCTTGGATGGAAACACCATATATTTT. It is translated as CASSLDGNTIYF. Together with reference TRBV5-1 and TRBJ1-3, the CDR3 gives the full variable domain: KAGVTQTPRYLIKTRGQQVTLSCSPISGHRSVSWYQQTPGQGLQFLFEYFSETQRNKGNFPGRFSGRQFSNSRSEMNVSTLELGDSALYLCASSLDGNTIYFGEGSWLTVV.

The chain couples TRBV9 to TRBJ1-2; D might be TRBD1 (6 bases). The CDR3 spans 13 residues. The germline gives CDR1 SGDLS, CDR2 YYNGEE. Trimming stripped 7 bases from V and 4 bases from J, with 14 bases between. This CDR3 is CASERGGSYGYTF. Written as DNA, the CDR3 is TGTGCCAGCGAAAGAGGGGGTTCCTATGGCTACACCTTC.

This chain uses TRBV2 with TRBJ2-7; D gene unclear. CDR1 and CDR2 from the germline V gene are SNHLY and FYNNEI. The CDR3 is 10 residues long. V was clipped by 6 bases and J by 3 bases, with 3 bases between them. CDR3 residues: CASSLYEQYF. For the CDR3, the DNA is TGTGCCAGCAGCCTCTACGAGCAGTACTTC.

This clone came up a few times. The V gene is TRBV14, the J gene TRBJ1-4, with 7 nucleotides matching TRBD1. Germline CDR1 reads SGHDN; CDR2 reads FVKESK. The CDR3 is 15 amino acids. The V gene end was trimmed by 1 base and the J gene end by 4 bases; junction bases not matched to a gene: 3. CDR3 loop: CASSQVGTVNEKLFF. As DNA, the CDR3 is TGTGCCAGCAGCCAAGTGGGGACAGTTAATGAAAAACTGTTTTTT.

V and J are TRBV7-6 and TRBJ1-5; D is possibly TRBD1 (6 bases). Germline V lookup: CDR1 SGHVS, CDR2 FNYEAQ. The CDR3 loop spans 15 amino acids. Trimming took off 1 base at V and 2 bases at J, with 9 bases between the two ends. The CDR3: CASSLEPGGNQPQHF. The CDR3 DNA reads TGTGCCAGCAGCTTAGAGCCAGGGGGCAATCAGCCCCAGCATTTT.

The V gene is TRBV28, the J gene TRBJ2-1; the match to TRBD2 covers 10 bases. The CDR3 has 14 amino acids. The V segment lost 6 bases and the J segment 1 base; nucleotides outside the gene matches: 0. The germline V gene has CDR1 MDHEN and CDR2 SYDVKM. The CDR3 reads CASRAGGSYNEQFF. The DNA of the CDR3 is TGTGCCAGCAGAGCGGGGGGGTCCTACAATGAGCAGTTCTTC.

CDR3 protein: CASSIRGGPEVNEQFF. In nucleotides, the CDR3 is TGTGCCAGTAGTATAAGGGGGGGGCCAGAAGTAAATGAGCAGTTCTTC. The chain uses TRBV19 and TRBJ2-1; the D gene is possibly TRBD2 (7 bases). V gave up 2 bases and J gave up 7 bases, with 18 bases separating them. The CDR3 is made up of 16 amino acids. Per the germline V gene, CDR1 is LNHDA and CDR2 is SQIVND (reference sequence).

The V and J genes are TRBV28 and TRBJ2-7, with TRBD2 matching 13 bases. V trimming: 10 bases; J trimming: 5 bases; junction bases outside the gene matches: 11. Germline V CDR1 and CDR2: MDHEN, SYDVKM. The CDR3 is made up of 15 amino acids. The CDR3 loop is CATVLAGGLSHEQYF. CDR3 sequence (DNA): TGTGCCACCGTACTAGCGGGGGGGCTTTCCCACGAGCAGTACTTC.

The chain has TRBV4-2 and TRBJ1-1, with unresolved D. The germline CDR1 and CDR2 sequences are LGHNA and YNFKEQ. V was trimmed by 11 bases and J by 1 base, leaving 14 bases between them. This CDR3 contains 13 residues. CDR3 DNA: TGTGCCCTTCACCCTGGAGCGAACACTGAAGCTTTCTTT. Its protein product is CALHPGANTEAFF.

The gene calls are TRBV2 and TRBJ2-4; D is unresolved. The CDR3 covers 14 residues. V lost 3 bases to trimming and J lost 0 bases, with 6 bases between them. Germline V gene data show CDR1 as SNHLY and CDR2 as FYNNEI. The DNA of the CDR3 is TGTGCCAGCAGTGAGGTTCTAGCCAAAAACATTCAGTACTTC. It specifies CASSEVLAKNIQYF.

This chain joins TRBV2 and TRBJ2-1; 10 nucleotides align to TRBD2. This CDR3 has 17 residues. V lost 10 bases and J lost 8; bases outside the gene matches: 20. Germline V gene data show CDR1 as SNHLY and CDR2 as FYNNEI. In DNA, the CDR3 is TGTGCCACAAAGGGCCTAGCGGGGGCCACTGGACTCGATGAGCAGTTCTTC. It encodes CATKGLAGATGLDEQFF.